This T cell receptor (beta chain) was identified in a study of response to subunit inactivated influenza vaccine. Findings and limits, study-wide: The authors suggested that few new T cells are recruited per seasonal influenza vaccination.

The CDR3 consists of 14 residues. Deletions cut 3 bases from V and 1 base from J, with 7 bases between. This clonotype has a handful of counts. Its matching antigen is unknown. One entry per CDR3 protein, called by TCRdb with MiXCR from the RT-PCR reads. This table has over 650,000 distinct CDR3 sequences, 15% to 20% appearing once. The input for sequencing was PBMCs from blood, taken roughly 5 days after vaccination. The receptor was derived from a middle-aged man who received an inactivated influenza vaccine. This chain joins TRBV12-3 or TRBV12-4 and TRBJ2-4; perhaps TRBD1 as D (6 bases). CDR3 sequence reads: CASSFTGAKNIQYF. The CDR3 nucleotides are TGTGCCAGCAGTTTTACAGGGGCCAAAAACATTCAGTACTTC.